The 8 T cell receptor beta chains given below trace back to one sample, sequenced in a study of T cell responses to AZD1222 COVID-19 vaccine. Data came from immunoSEQ multiplex PCR; TCRdb stores just in-frame clones and leaves some out. Of about 120,000 clones in the sample, approximately 90% were seen once. Material: peripheral blood, obtained 28 days after the second AZD1222 dose. These receptors were collected from an adult who received the AZD1222 COVID-19 vaccine.

J is TRBJ1-1 and V is TRBV7-2; TRBD1 agrees at 8 bases. Trimming took 1 base from V and 6 from J; bases not matched to a gene: 7. CDR3 size: 15 residues. Germline V gene lookup returns CDR1 SGHTA and CDR2 FQGNSA. The CDR3 sequence is CASSLGQGAVAEAFF. As DNA, the CDR3 is TGTGCCAGCAGCTTAGGGCAGGGGGCAGTGGCTGAAGCTTTCTTT.

The V and J genes are TRBV7-2 and TRBJ2-7, with 15 bases aligning to TRBD2. The CDR3 length is 17 residues. Trimming cost V 3 bases and J 0 bases; bases outside gene matches: 3. Per the germline V gene, CDR1 is SGHTA and CDR2 is FQGNSA. The CDR3 nucleotides read TGTGCCAGCAGCTTTGGGACTAGCGGGAGGTCCTCCTACGAGCAGTACTTC. Translating it yields CASSFGTSGRSSYEQYF.

This rearrangement joins TRBV5-1 to TRBJ2-7, with a possible D match to TRBD1 (6 bases). Germline V CDR1 and CDR2: SGHRS, YFSETQ. V lost 4 bases, J lost 4 bases, and 21 bases lay in between. The CDR3 totals 16 residues. The CDR3 sequence is CASSPQFTGSVYEQYF. The CDR3 coding sequence is TGCGCCAGCAGCCCTCAGTTCACAGGGTCGGTTTACGAGCAGTACTTC.

The chain employs TRBV7-2 and TRBJ1-1; D remains ambiguous. Trimming left V 1 base short and J 0 bases short, with 12 bases between. This CDR3 region has 16 residues. The germline CDR1 and CDR2 sequences are SGHTA and FQGNSA. The DNA for the CDR3 is TGTGCCAGCAGCTTAGAGGTTCGGACTATGAACACTGAAGCTTTCTTT. Its protein product is CASSLEVRTMNTEAFF. The whole variable domain, remainder taken from reference TRBV7-2 and TRBJ1-1, is GAGVSQSPSNKVTEKGKDVELRCDPISGHTALYWYRQSLGQGLEFLIYFQGNSAPDKSGLPSDRFSAERTGGSVSTLTIQRTQQEDSAVYLCASSLEVRTMNTEAFFGQGTRLTVV.

This rearrangement joins TRBV20-1 to TRBJ1-6; no definite D call. The length of the CDR3 is 16 residues. V was trimmed by 3 bases and J by 0 bases, leaving 12 bases between them. Germline V gene lookup returns CDR1 DFQATT and CDR2 SNEGSKA (reference sequence). The CDR3 sequence is CSASLGSPSYNSPLHF. The CDR3 DNA follows: TGCAGTGCTAGTCTGGGGTCCCCCTCCTATAATTCACCCCTCCACTTT.

This clone was found a few times. The gene calls are TRBV4-1 and TRBJ1-3; D call uncertain. The V and J ends lost 0 bases and 0 bases respectively, with 12 bases between them. The CDR3 runs to 17 residues. Germline V gene lookup returns CDR1 MGHRA and CDR2 YSYEKL. The CDR3: CASSQEAQRISGNTIYF. The CDR3 nucleotides are TGCGCCAGCAGCCAAGAAGCCCAGCGTATCTCTGGAAACACCATATATTTT.

The V call is TRBV28, the J call TRBJ2-4, with 12 bases that match TRBD2. Germline V gene data show CDR1 as MDHEN and CDR2 as SYDVKM. The CDR3 has 17 amino acids. J was trimmed by 9 bases and V by 5 bases; bases with no gene match: 14. DNA of the CDR3: TGTGCCAGCAGTACCACCTTCTCGACTAGCGGGAGTTTCATTCAGTACTTC. Translated, it gives CASSTTFSTSGSFIQYF.

This clone has only a few counts. This rearrangement joins TRBV2 to TRBJ1-5; the D is unclear. The CDR3 covers 15 residues. Trimming pared 4 bases from V and 2 bases from J, leaving 12 bases between. Germline V gene sequence: CDR1 SNHLY, CDR2 FYNNEI. CDR3 nucleotides: TGTGCCAGCAGTGTTAGGAGTACGGGCAATCAGCCCCAGCATTTT. It translates to CASSVRSTGNQPQHF.